The 6 T cell receptor beta chains below come from one sample, sequenced in a study of blood T cell repertoires in COVID-19. Here immunoSEQ multiplex PCR was the method, and the copy in TCRdb shows in-frame clones only, minus some. The sample carries approximately 100,000 clones, about 85% recorded once. Sequencing was done on a sample of peripheral blood. These receptors all come from a man aged 80 or over with acute or convalescent COVID-19.

The chain carries TRBV5-1 and TRBJ2-7; 8 bases are shared with TRBD2. The germline CDR1 and CDR2 sequences are SGHRS and YFSETQ. The V gene end was trimmed by 0 bases and the J gene end by 3 bases; junction bases not matched to a gene: 5. The CDR3 consists of 15 residues. CDR3 residues: CASSLGSGKDYEQYF. The CDR3 nucleotides are TGCGCCAGCAGCTTGGGTAGCGGGAAGGACTACGAGCAGTACTTC.

J is TRBJ2-1 and V is TRBV7-8, with D possibly TRBD2 on 5 matching bases. In germline, CDR1 is SGHVS, CDR2 FQNEAQ. The CDR3 covers 15 residues. V dropped 6 bases and J dropped 3 bases, with 15 bases sitting between them. For the CDR3, the DNA is TGTGCCAGCAGAAAACCGGGAAACCTCTACAATGAGCAGTTCTTC. It encodes CASRKPGNLYNEQFF.

Details on this clone: One end of the junction fails to match germline, which may point to a read error. The chain is built from TRBV19 and TRBJ1-1; D remains ambiguous. CDR1 and CDR2 (germline): LNHDA, SQIVND (reference sequence). CDR3 length: 12 amino acids. DNA for the CDR3: TGTGCCAGTAGTAAGGTTATTAGCGAGACATCCTTC. Translated: CASSKVISETSF.

The chain couples TRBV11-3 to TRBJ2-2; D remains ambiguous. V lost 3 bases and J lost 6, with 5 bases in between. Germline CDR1 is SGHNT and CDR2 is YENEEA. The CDR3 runs 12 residues. The CDR3 nucleotides read TGTGCCAGCAGCTTGAGATCCGGGGAGCTGTTTTTT. This sequence encodes CASSLRSGELFF.

The rearrangement uses TRBV6-5 and TRBJ1-2, with D possibly matching TRBD1 (6 bases). The CDR3 runs 12 residues. Germline values: CDR1 MNHEY, CDR2 SVGAGI. V lost 4 bases and J 7 bases, leaving 10 bases between the germline ends. CDR3 nucleotide sequence: TGTGCCAGCAGTTCCAGGGGAAGTGGCTACACCTTC. Protein sequence: CASSSRGSGYTF.

This chain links TRBV27 with TRBJ1-1; 9 bases are a match to TRBD1. The CDR3 contains 15 residues. V was pared by 2 bases and J by 11 bases, with 12 bases of the junction left unmatched. Per the germline V gene, CDR1 is MNHEY and CDR2 is SMNVEV (reference sequence). The CDR3 DNA sequence: TGTGCCAGCAGTTTAGTTTTCGGGACAGGGTCTCCGGCTTTCTTT. Residues: CASSLVFGTGSPAFF.